The next 26 T cell receptor beta chains were all read from a single sample in a study of T-cell reconstitution after alpha-beta-depleted transplantation in children. Unique molecular identifiers were used to barcode this TCRbeta library. TCRdb passed the PCR reads through MiXCR, listing each CDR3 protein once. The sample lists 670,000 or so distinct CDR3 sequences, about an eighth occurring once. The sample here was PBMCs, taken before TCRalphabeta/CD19-depleted stem cell transplant. These TCRs come from a girl under 10 years old with congenital amegakaryocytic thrombocytopenia, due to receive a stem cell transplant.

This chain joins TRBV11-3 and TRBJ2-1; D gene uncertain. The V and J ends lost 1 base and 5 bases respectively, with 15 bases between them. Germline V gene sequence: CDR1 SGHNT, CDR2 YENEEA. The CDR3 contains 16 residues. CDR3 in amino acids: CASSLVPGRVDNEQFF. CDR3 DNA: TGTGCCAGCAGCTTAGTCCCAGGTCGGGTGGACAATGAGCAGTTCTTC.

The chain has TRBV21-1 and TRBJ2-2; the table gives TRBD2 as D, unverified against the DNA. TRBV21-1 is termed a pseudogene. The CDR3 is 18 amino acids. In DNA form, the CDR3 reads TGTGCCAGCAGCCTATTCCCCATGACTAGCGGGAGTTCCGGGGAGCTGTTTTTT. It codes for CASSLFPMTSGSSGELFF.

This clonotype was seen ten or more times. The chain links TRBV20-1 to TRBJ2-1; D possibly uses TRBD1 or TRBD2 (5 bases each). Trimming removed 6 bases at V and 5 bases at J, with 8 bases between. This CDR3 is built from 11 residues. CDR1 and CDR2 (germline): DFQATT, SNEGSKA (reference sequence). CDR3 in DNA: TGCAGTGCCTTGGGGGACAATGAGCAGTTCTTC. This gives the protein CSALGDNEQFF.

Only a few counts were recorded for this clonotype. The rearrangement joins TRBV7-6 to TRBJ2-5; D might be TRBD1 (6 bases). Trimming took off 4 bases at V and 2 bases at J, with 11 bases between the two ends. The CDR3 contains 14 residues. Germline CDR1 is SGHVS and CDR2 is FNYEAQ. Written as DNA, the CDR3 is TGTGCCAGCAGCTGGGGACACAAACAAGAGACCCAGTACTTC. Its protein product is CASSWGHKQETQYF.

The J gene is TRBJ2-1, the V gene TRBV3-1, with a possible D match to TRBD1 (5 bases). The V gene lost 0 bases and the J gene lost 6 bases, with 18 bases spanning the gap. The length of the CDR3 is 17 residues. Germline CDR1 reads LGHDT; CDR2 reads YNNKEL (reference sequence). Here the CDR3 reads CASSQEGVYAWGNEQFF. The CDR3, as DNA: TGTGCCAGCAGCCAAGAAGGGGTGTATGCTTGGGGCAATGAGCAGTTCTTC.

This rearrangement joins TRBV5-6 to TRBJ1-5; no definite D call. This CDR3 spans 13 amino acids. Germline V lookup: CDR1 SGHDT, CDR2 YYEEEE. The V gene lost 4 bases and the J gene lost 9 bases, with 14 bases spanning the gap. Here the CDR3 DNA reads TGTGCCAGCAGCCAGAACTCCGGGATGCCCCAGCATTTT. Residues: CASSQNSGMPQHF.

There are a few counts of this clonotype. The chain joins TRBV3-1 to TRBJ1-2, with D possibly TRBD1 on 5 matching bases. The CDR3 runs to 15 residues. Germline values: CDR1 LGHDT, CDR2 YNNKEL (reference sequence). V dropped 0 bases and J dropped 2 bases, with 10 bases sitting between them. The CDR3 DNA reads as TGTGCCAGCAGCCAAGAGGGGGACGCGAACTATGGCTACACCTTC. It codes for CASSQEGDANYGYTF.

V and J are TRBV5-1 and TRBJ2-2; D is ambiguous. The CDR3 has 14 residues. Trimming left V 1 base short and J 5 bases short, with 9 bases between. Germline V gene lookup returns CDR1 SGHRS and CDR2 YFSETQ. The CDR3 DNA reads as TGCGCCAGCAGCTTGAACTACCCTACCGGGGAGCTGTTTTTT. This gives the protein CASSLNYPTGELFF.

This clonotype was observed at least ten times. The CDR3 loop is CASSLVIKAATPPFSNEQFF. DNA of the CDR3: TGTGCCAGCAGCTTAGTTATCAAGGCCGCTACCCCACCCTTCAGCAATGAGCAGTTCTTC. The chain is built from TRBV7-6 and TRBJ2-1, with D hard to call. Trimming stripped 1 base from V and 6 bases from J, with 28 bases between. Per the germline V gene, CDR1 is SGHVS and CDR2 is FNYEAQ. The CDR3 consists of 20 residues.

This clonotype was found many times. V gene TRBV25-1 combines with J gene TRBJ2-7; D is unresolved. Trimming left V 2 bases short and J 6 bases short, with 17 bases between. Germline V gene sequence: CDR1 MGHDK, CDR2 SYGVNS. The CDR3 loop spans 15 amino acids. CDR3 protein: CASSEAGPTIREQYF. Here the CDR3 DNA reads TGTGCCAGCAGTGAAGCCGGTCCCACAATTCGCGAGCAGTACTTC.

This clonotype has at least ten counts. The chain carries TRBV7-7 and TRBJ2-1; D may match TRBD1 or TRBD2 (5 bases each). The CDR3 has 13 amino acids. Trimming took 4 bases from V and 9 from J, leaving 13 bases between them. Germline values: CDR1 SSHAT, CDR2 FNYEAQ (reference sequence). CDR3 region: CASSYERGGEQFF. The CDR3 nucleotides are TGTGCCAGCAGCTACGAGAGGGGCGGTGAGCAGTTCTTC.

This chain joins TRBV7-2 and TRBJ2-5; D is unclear. Trimming took 7 bases from V and 5 from J, leaving 11 bases between them. The V gene's germline CDR1 is SGHTA and CDR2 FQGNSA. The CDR3 extends over 12 amino acids. The CDR3 loop is CASTSWGETQYF. CDR3 bases: TGTGCCAGCACCTCCTGGGGTGAGACCCAGTACTTC.

This clonotype showed up many times. This rearrangement joins TRBV7-2 to TRBJ2-3; 9 bases are shared with TRBD2. V lost 0 bases, J lost 1 base, and 2 bases stayed unmatched. This CDR3 region has 16 residues. Germline values: CDR1 SGHTA, CDR2 FQGNSA. The CDR3 DNA sequence: TGTGCCAGCAGCTTAGCGGCTAGCGGGGGCACAGATACGCAGTATTTT. It specifies CASSLAASGGTDTQYF.

This clonotype was observed at least ten times. This rearrangement joins TRBV5-1 to TRBJ2-5; D is unclear. Trimming cost V 1 base and J 2 bases, with 12 bases left between them. The length of the CDR3 is 15 residues. Germline CDR1 reads SGHRS; CDR2 reads YFSETQ. The CDR3 loop is CASSLSPGRQETQYF. CDR3 nucleotide sequence: TGCGCCAGCAGCTTGTCTCCAGGTCGGCAAGAGACCCAGTACTTC.

This clonotype was recorded many times. The chain joins TRBV27 to TRBJ1-1; no reliable D call. The CDR3 spans 14 residues. CDR1 is MNHEY and CDR2 is SMNVEV in the germline V gene (reference sequence). Trimming removed 7 bases from V and 2 bases from J, with 14 bases in between. The CDR3 DNA reads TGTGCCAGCACAGAGAAGAACGGTAACACTGAAGCTTTCTTT. Protein sequence: CASTEKNGNTEAFF.

The chain has TRBV5-1 and TRBJ1-2, with D perhaps TRBD1 (6 bases). The V gene lost 4 bases and the J gene lost 7 bases, with 14 bases spanning the gap. This CDR3 is built from 13 residues. From germline, CDR1 is SGHRS and CDR2 YFSETQ. The CDR3 sequence: CASSPDSPFGYTF. In DNA, the CDR3 is TGCGCCAGCAGCCCGGACAGCCCCTTTGGCTACACCTTC.

The chain carries TRBV2 and TRBJ2-3; 7 nucleotides agree with TRBD2. Germline-derived CDR1 and CDR2 are SNHLY and FYNNEI. J lost 0 bases, V lost 7 bases, and 7 bases had no gene match. The CDR3 runs 15 residues. Written as DNA, the CDR3 is TGTGCCAGCATTAGCCTTAGCGGGAGCACAGATACGCAGTATTTT. This codes for CASISLSGSTDTQYF.

Many counts were recorded for this clonotype. The rearrangement links TRBV20-1 to TRBJ2-1; TRBD2 matches 8 bases. The CDR3 contains 15 residues. From germline, CDR1 is DFQATT and CDR2 SNEGSKA (reference sequence). Trimming took 5 bases from V and 6 from J; bases not matched to a gene: 12. CDR3 residues: CSAPSGTSVPNEQFF. The CDR3 bases are TGCAGTGCTCCCTCCGGGACTAGTGTGCCCAATGAGCAGTTCTTC.

This clonotype has ten or more counts. The chain has TRBV20-1 and TRBJ2-1; 10 bases agree with TRBD2. This CDR3 has 14 residues. V dropped 3 bases and J dropped 7; count of bases not matched to a gene: 6. In germline, CDR1 is DFQATT, CDR2 SNEGSKA (reference sequence). The DNA of the CDR3 is TGCAGTGCTAGTCAGCGGGAGGGCCTTAATGAGCAGTTCTTC. Protein product: CSASQREGLNEQFF.

This clonotype was found a few times. The rearrangement links TRBV29-1 to TRBJ2-2; D remains ambiguous. Trimming stripped 3 bases from V and 2 bases from J, with 16 bases between. This CDR3 is built from 16 residues. Germline CDR1 reads SQVTM; CDR2 reads ANQGSEA. CDR3 nucleotide sequence: TGCAGCGTTGAGCAACCTCCCGGTCTTAACACCGGGGAGCTGTTTTTT. It yields the protein CSVEQPPGLNTGELFF.

Only a few counts were recorded for this clonotype. J is TRBJ2-7 and V is TRBV13; 10 bases fit TRBD2. The CDR3 contains 14 residues. The V gene's germline CDR1 is PRHDT and CDR2 FYEKMQ (reference sequence). The junction had 8 bases not matched to a gene; V was cut back by 7 bases and J by 5 bases. The CDR3 coding sequence is TGTGCCAGCAAACCGGGACTAGCGTTCCACGAGCAGTACTTC. Translated: CASKPGLAFHEQYF. The full variable domain, completed using reference TRBV13 and TRBJ2-7, is AAGVIQSPRHLIKEKRETATLKCYPIPRHDTVYWYQQGPGQDPQFLISFYEKMQSDKGSIPDRFSAQQFSDYHSELNMSSLELGDSALYFCASKPGLAFHEQYFGPGTRLTVT.

This clonotype showed up many times. The chain has TRBV20-1 and TRBJ2-7; no reliable D call. The germline V gene encodes CDR1 DFQATT and CDR2 SNEGSKA (reference sequence). This CDR3 is built from 14 residues. The ends were cut back, 3 bases at V and 3 bases at J, with 15 bases in the middle. The CDR3 DNA reads TGCAGTGCTAGCCCCAGGATTGAGGTCTACGAGCAGTACTTC. As protein: CSASPRIEVYEQYF.

CDR3 region: CASNSGLSRTQHF. CDR3 DNA: TGTGCCAGCAACTCGGGCTTATCCAGGACCCAGCATTTT. The J gene is TRBJ1-5, the V gene TRBV28; D ambiguous. Trimming left V 7 bases short and J 11 bases short, with 18 bases between. The CDR3 is 13 amino acids. Looked up from germline, CDR1 is MDHEN and CDR2 is SYDVKM.

This clonotype has a count of ten or more. This chain uses TRBV5-1 with TRBJ2-2, with unresolved D. Germline lookup yields CDR1 SGHRS and CDR2 YFSETQ. V gave up 5 bases and J gave up 3 bases, with 8 bases separating them. CDR3 length equals 13 residues. CDR3 coding DNA: TGCGCCAGCAGTCAAGGACACACCGGGGAGCTGTTTTTT. Protein: CASSQGHTGELFF.

Remarks on this clonotype: A much larger clone is a single base away; this may be a read error. V and J are TRBV12-3 or TRBV12-4 and TRBJ1-1; D gene uncertain. The CDR3 covers 14 residues. DNA for the CDR3: TGTGTCAGCAGTTTAGATATCCGGGAAACTGAAGCTTTCTTT. Its translation is CVSSLDIRETEAFF.

This clonotype showed up just a few times. This chain joins TRBV6-1 and TRBJ1-5; D is uncertain. This CDR3 is built from 17 residues. The germline CDR1 and CDR2 sequences are MNHNS and SASEGT. The germline V and J ends were trimmed by 2 bases and 2 bases, with 16 bases remaining between them. CDR3 in amino acids: CASSEIRTGIRNQPQHF. The CDR3 nucleotides read TGTGCCAGCAGTGAAATCAGGACGGGAATACGCAATCAGCCCCAGCATTTT.